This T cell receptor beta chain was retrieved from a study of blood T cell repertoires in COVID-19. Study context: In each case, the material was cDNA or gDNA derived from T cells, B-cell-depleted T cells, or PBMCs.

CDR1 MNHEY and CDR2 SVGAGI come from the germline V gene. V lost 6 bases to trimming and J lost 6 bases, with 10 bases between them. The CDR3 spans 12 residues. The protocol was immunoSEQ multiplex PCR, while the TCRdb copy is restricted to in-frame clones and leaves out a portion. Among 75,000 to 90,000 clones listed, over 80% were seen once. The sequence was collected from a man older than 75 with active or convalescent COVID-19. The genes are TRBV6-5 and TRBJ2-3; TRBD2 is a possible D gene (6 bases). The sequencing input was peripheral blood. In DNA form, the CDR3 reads TGTGCCAGCAGGGGACGGGGGGATACGCAGTATTTT. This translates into CASRGRGDTQYF.